Many counts were recorded for the clone carrying this T cell receptor (beta chain). The data originate from a study of breast tumors, draining lymph nodes, adjacent tissues. This CDR3 contains 13 residues. Per the germline V gene, CDR1 is SGHRS and CDR2 is YFSETQ. The germline V and J ends were trimmed by 9 bases and 1 base, with 14 bases remaining between them. Axillary draining lymph nodes of breast cancer patients supplied the node samples. TCRdb independently ran MiXCR on the multiplex PCR reads; one entry per CDR3 protein. Here the sample spans approximately 130,000 distinct CDR3 sequences, about 20% being singletons.

Sequenced material: axillary lymph node tissue. The TCR sequence derives from a female donor with breast cancer. Some clones in this sample may be carry-over from other donors' samples. The chain has TRBV5-1 and TRBJ2-7; the D gene is possibly TRBD2 (6 bases). CDR3 sequence reads: CATSAGTSYEQYF. In DNA form, the CDR3 reads TGCGCCACATCAGCCGGGACTTCCTACGAGCAGTACTTC.